Below, one T cell receptor (beta chain) is given with its context. What it recognizes is unknown. Other DNA sequences within the sample encode an identical CDR3. This record belongs to a study of CD8+ T cells in alopecia areata. This CDR3 spans 14 amino acids. Trimming pared 3 bases from V and 0 bases from J, leaving 9 bases between. Germline loops: CDR1 SGHRS, CDR2 YFSETQ. As the sequencing template, cDNA was produced by extracting RNA and reverse transcribing it. Here immunoSEQ multiplex PCR was the method, and the copy in TCRdb shows in-frame clones only, minus some. The sample carries 150,000 or so clones, about three fifths recorded once. Study outcomes and limitations: While tofacitinib was given, many expanded lesional clones persisted in scalp and blood. Lesional scalp exceeded normal scalp in clonality, especially in alopecia totalis/universalis.

Treatment in this sample: oral pan-JAK inhibitor, 5-10 mg twice daily. The chain joins TRBV5-1 to TRBJ1-1; tentatively, D is TRBD1 (6 bases). This sequence was found in a human donor with alopecia areata. The sample in question was CD4+ T cells sorted from blood, obtained at approximately week 56, from a patient treated with tofacitinib. CDR3 DNA sequence: TGCGCCAGCAGCTGGGACATCCTGAACACTGAAGCTTTCTTT. Amino acid sequence: CASSWDILNTEAFF.